This TCR beta chain was sequenced for a study of OX40 agonist ivuxolimab in advanced cancers. Overall study: Among those enrolled, mean age was roughly 55 years (range about 23 to 79) and roughly 84% were male.

Clones were read by immunoSEQ multiplex PCR, and TCRdb kept only the in-frame ones, dropping some. The sample consists of 50,000 to 60,000 clones, 79% of them appearing once. Concerning this clone itself: Its antigen is as yet unknown.

General study results and limits: Researchers report that CD8+ T cells had, on average, more expanded clones than CD4+.

Here the sequenced sample was CD4+ or CD8+ T cells sorted from blood, taken in a trial of the OX40 agonist ivuxolimab. The source is an adult with an advanced solid tumor such as melanoma, head and neck, liver or kidney cancer.

The CDR3 reads CASSPTSYEQYF. In DNA form, the CDR3 reads TGTGCCAGCAGCCCGACTAGCTACGAGCAGTACTTC. V usage is TRBV7-9 and J usage is TRBJ2-7; perhaps TRBD2 as D (6 bases). Trimming took off 5 bases at V and 3 bases at J, with 8 bases between the two ends. The germline gives CDR1 SEHNR, CDR2 FQNEAQ (reference sequence). CDR3 length: 12 amino acids.